This paragraph reports one TCR beta chain. Its antigen remains unknown. The authors ran unsorted PBMC replicate PCRs on 250 to 350 ng DNA, about 30,000 T cell genomes. The table came from immunoSEQ multiplex PCR; TCRdb's copy has only in-frame clones and leaves some out. Of 400,000 to 600,000 clones listed, roughly 77% are singletons. The CDR3 totals 15 residues. Germline V CDR1 and CDR2: MNHEY, SVGAGI. V trimming: 4 bases; J trimming: 8 bases; junction bases outside the gene matches: 12. These data belong to a study of shared clonotypes between healthy human individuals. Broader study findings: Blood alone was sampled, and tissue repertoires likely differ. A small donor pool kept down the genetic and exposure-history diversity that was represented.

Material for sequencing was PBMCs. The gene calls are TRBV6-5 and TRBJ1-2, with 8 bases matching TRBD1. This TCR was recovered from a woman aged 40 to 49 in good health. Some clones in this sample may be carry-over from other donors' samples. CDR3 coding DNA: TGTGCCAGCAGTTCCCCACCCGACAGGGGTAGCGGCTACACCTTC. Translation gives CASSSPPDRGSGYTF.